This T cell receptor beta chain was observed in a study of control samples from healthy donors and cancer patients. The assay was immunoSEQ multiplex PCR, and TCRdb's table has in-frame clones only and misses some. The sample has some 70,000 clones, about 83% seen once. Germline V gene sequence: CDR1 MNHEY, CDR2 SMNVEV (reference sequence). The V and J ends lost 4 bases and 6 bases, in that order; junction bases with no gene match: 4. The CDR3 spans 13 residues. The chain joins TRBV27 to TRBJ2-7, with 9 bases identical to TRBD2. The sequence came from a man aged 55 to 70 in good health. Sequencing was performed on blood. DNA of the CDR3: TGTGCCAGCAGTTCGGGACTAGCCTCCGAGCAGTACTTC. It specifies CASSSGLASEQYF.